A selection of T cell receptor beta chains follows, all from one sample in a study of T cell repertoires in cytomegalovirus infection. Each CDR3 protein gets one entry after TCRdb re-called the reads with MiXCR. This sample yields approximately 500,000 distinct CDR3 sequences, of which about 11% are seen a single time; about a tenth belongs to the top ten. Sequenced material: PBMCs. Source of these receptors: a human donor in good health (CMV status not recorded). Some clones in this sample may be carry-over from other donors' samples. The CDR3 runs from the conserved cysteine through the conserved F or W. A D gene is named only where the DNA matches it firmly. Not all rows give a size; the values are once, few, many and, for expanded clones, a class.

len,d_gene,abundance,j_gene,v_gene,CDR3aa,CDR3nt
15,TRBD2,-,TRBJ2-7,TRBV3-1,CASSQERLAGDEQYF,TGTGCCAGCAGCCAAGAAAGACTAGCCGGAGACGAGCAGTACTTC
12,TRBD1,many,TRBJ2-7,TRBV6-1,CASKTGGYEQYF,TGTGCCAGTAAGACAGGGGGGTACGAGCAGTACTTC
16,-,many,TRBJ1-5,TRBV28,CASGPRRGSSNQPQHF,TGTGCCAGCGGGCCGAGGAGGGGATCAAGCAATCAGCCCCAGCATTTT
17,-,few,TRBJ1-1,TRBV5-4,CASSLIQWNRLNTEAFF,TGTGCCAGCAGCTTGATCCAGTGGAACAGACTGAACACTGAAGCTTTCTTT
10,-,-,TRBJ2-1,TRBV12-5,CASAQNEQFF,TGTGCTAGTGCCCAAAATGAGCAGTTCTTC
12,-,many,TRBJ2-7,TRBV10-3,CAIGGTAYEQYF,TGTGCCATCGGAGGGACAGCCTACGAGCAGTACTTC
15,-,many,TRBJ1-2,TRBV10-3,CAISEKGRISYGYTF,TGTGCCATCAGTGAAAAGGGACGGATTTCCTATGGCTACACCTTC
17,TRBD2,many,TRBJ2-1,TRBV7-3,CASSLTGGGAGSNEQFF,TGTGCCAGCAGCTTAACGGGCGGGGGGGCCGGGAGCAATGAGCAGTTCTTC
14,TRBD1,-,TRBJ2-3,TRBV5-1,CDSSWDREKDTQYF,TGCGACAGCAGCTGGGACAGGGAGAAGGATACGCAGTATTTT
16,-,-,TRBJ2-3,TRBV5-1,CASSLGMGTSTDTQYF,TGCGCCAGCAGCCTCGGCATGGGGACTAGCACAGATACGCAGTATTTT
15,TRBD1,few,TRBJ1-1,TRBV9,CASSPGAGGDTEAFF,TGTGCCAGCAGCCCGGGGGCAGGGGGCGACACTGAAGCTTTCTTT
13,-,many,TRBJ1-6,TRBV2,CASNSGPNSPLHF,TGTGCCAGCAATTCAGGGCCTAATTCACCCCTCCACTTT
15,TRBD1,once,TRBJ1-1,TRBV14,CASSRRQGYGTEAFF,TGTGCCAGCAGCCGCCGACAGGGCTACGGCACTGAAGCTTTCTTT
15,-,many,TRBJ1-5,TRBV28,CASSSSGGSNQPQHF,TGTGCCAGCAGTTCATCGGGAGGGAGCAATCAGCCCCAGCATTTT
15,-,many,TRBJ2-3,TRBV19,CASSLSRGTGDTQYF,TGTGCCAGTAGTCTCAGCAGGGGAACGGGAGATACGCAGTATTTT
17,TRBD2,few,TRBJ2-2,TRBV9,CASSVRAGGPEGGELFF,TGTGCCAGCAGCGTCAGGGCGGGGGGCCCCGAGGGCGGGGAGCTGTTTTTT
13,TRBD1,few,TRBJ1-1,TRBV5-1,CASSATGLAEAFF,TGCGCCAGCAGCGCGACAGGGCTTGCTGAAGCTTTCTTT
13,TRBD1,-,TRBJ1-2,TRBV5-6,CASSRDRFGGYTF,TGTGCCAGCAGCCGGGACAGGTTCGGTGGCTACACCTTC
16,TRBD1,many,TRBJ2-1,TRBV27,CASSSAGTGGDYEQFF,TGTGCCAGCAGTTCCGCCGGGACAGGGGGCGACTATGAGCAGTTCTTC
19,-,-,TRBJ2-1,TRBV4-1,CASSRLFAPGGVLGNEQFF,TGCGCCAGCAGCCGATTGTTCGCACCCGGAGGGGTCCTGGGCAATGAGCAGTTCTTC
12,-,few,TRBJ1-5,TRBV19,CASQYSNQPQHF,TGTGCCAGTCAATATAGCAATCAGCCCCAGCATTTT
14,-,many,TRBJ2-7,TRBV25-1,CASSETRIFYEQYF,TGTGCCAGCAGTGAGACCAGAATTTTCTACGAGCAGTACTTC
15,TRBD2,many,TRBJ2-7,TRBV10-3,CAISESGTSGYEQYF,TGTGCCATCAGTGAGTCGGGGACTAGCGGTTACGAGCAGTACTTC
14,-,many,TRBJ1-2,TRBV12-3/TRBV12-4,CASSFPDSGNGYTF,TGTGCCAGCAGTTTCCCGGACAGTGGGAATGGCTACACCTTC
13,-,-,TRBJ2-1,TRBV11-3,CAGSLRDRYEQFF,TGTGCCGGCAGCTTGAGGGATCGCTATGAGCAGTTCTTC
14,-,-,TRBJ2-3,TRBV4-2,CASRPDRSTDTQYF,TGTGCCAGCAGACCAGACAGGTCCACAGATACGCAGTATTTT
15,-,once,TRBJ2-6,TRBV20-1,CSARSVNSGANVLTF,TGCAGTGCTCGGTCGGTGAACTCTGGGGCCAACGTCCTGACTTTC
14,-,many,TRBJ1-4,TRBV28,CASSFRRGNEKLFF,TGTGCCAGCAGTTTTCGACGGGGGAATGAAAAACTGTTTTTT
14,-,-,TRBJ2-7,TRBV20-1,CSAPDEAGDYEQYF,TGCAGTGCTCCAGATGAGGCTGGAGACTACGAGCAGTACTTC
17,TRBD2,-,TRBJ2-5,TRBV9,CASSVATSGLPEETQYF,TGTGCCAGCAGCGTAGCTACTAGCGGGTTACCCGAGGAGACCCAGTACTTC
18,-,many,TRBJ2-7,TRBV4-1,CASSQAHAARGITYEQYF,TGCGCCAGCAGCCAAGCCCACGCGGCACGGGGAATCACCTACGAGCAGTACTTC
15,-,many,TRBJ1-2,TRBV10-3,CAISGPRDRAGGYTF,TGTGCCATCAGTGGACCACGAGACAGAGCGGGGGGCTACACCTTC
16,-,-,TRBJ1-5,TRBV19,CATQDPTFHSNQPQHF,TGTGCCACCCAGGACCCAACCTTTCATAGCAATCAGCCCCAGCATTTT
13,-,few,TRBJ1-1,TRBV5-1,CASSSRANTEAFF,TGCGCCAGCAGCTCAAGGGCGAACACTGAAGCTTTCTTT
14,-,many,TRBJ2-7,TRBV7-3,CASSLADGTYEQYF,TGTGCCAGCAGCTTAGCGGACGGAACCTACGAGCAGTACTTC